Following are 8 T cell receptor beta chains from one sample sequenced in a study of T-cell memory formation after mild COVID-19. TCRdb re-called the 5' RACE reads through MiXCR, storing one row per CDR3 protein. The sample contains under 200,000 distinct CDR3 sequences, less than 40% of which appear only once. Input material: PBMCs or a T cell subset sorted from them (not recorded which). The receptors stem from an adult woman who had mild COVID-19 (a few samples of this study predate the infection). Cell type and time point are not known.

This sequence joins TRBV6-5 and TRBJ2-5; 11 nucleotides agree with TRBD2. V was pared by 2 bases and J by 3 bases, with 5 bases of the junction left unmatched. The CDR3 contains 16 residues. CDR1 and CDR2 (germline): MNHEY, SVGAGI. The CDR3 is CASSYGQLAGEETQYF. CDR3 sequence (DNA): TGTGCCAGCAGTTACGGCCAACTAGCGGGAGAAGAGACCCAGTACTTC.

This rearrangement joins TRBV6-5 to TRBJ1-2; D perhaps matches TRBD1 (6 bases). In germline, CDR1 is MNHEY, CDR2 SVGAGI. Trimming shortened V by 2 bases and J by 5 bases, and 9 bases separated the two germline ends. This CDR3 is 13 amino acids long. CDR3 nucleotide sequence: TGTGCCAGCAGTTACCGGCAGGGGTATGGCTACACCTTC. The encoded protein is CASSYRQGYGYTF.

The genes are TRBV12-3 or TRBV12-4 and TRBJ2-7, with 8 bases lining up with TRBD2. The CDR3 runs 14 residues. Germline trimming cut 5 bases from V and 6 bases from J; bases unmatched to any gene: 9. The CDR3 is CASSPRAGESEQYF. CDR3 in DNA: TGTGCCAGCAGTCCGCGAGCGGGAGAGTCCGAGCAGTACTTC.

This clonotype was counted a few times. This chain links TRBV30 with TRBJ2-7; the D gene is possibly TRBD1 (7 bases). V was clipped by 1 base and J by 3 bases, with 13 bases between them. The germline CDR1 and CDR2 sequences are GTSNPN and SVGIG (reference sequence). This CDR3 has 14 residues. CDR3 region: CAWSGRDSLYEQYF. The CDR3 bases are TGTGCCTGGAGTGGGAGGGACAGCCTCTACGAGCAGTACTTC.

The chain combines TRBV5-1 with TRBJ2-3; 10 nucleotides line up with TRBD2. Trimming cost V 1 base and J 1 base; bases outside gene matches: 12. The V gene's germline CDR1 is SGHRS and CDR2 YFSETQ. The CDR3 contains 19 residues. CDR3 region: CASSLFTLGLASRTDTQYF. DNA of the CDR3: TGCGCCAGCAGCTTGTTCACTCTGGGACTAGCGTCTCGCACAGATACGCAGTATTTT.

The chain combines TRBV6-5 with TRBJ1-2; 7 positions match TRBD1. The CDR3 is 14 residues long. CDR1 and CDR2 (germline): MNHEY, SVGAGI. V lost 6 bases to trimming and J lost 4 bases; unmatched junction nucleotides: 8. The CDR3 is CASRKGARSYGYTF. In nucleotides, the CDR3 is TGTGCCAGCAGAAAGGGGGCGAGGAGCTATGGCTACACCTTC.

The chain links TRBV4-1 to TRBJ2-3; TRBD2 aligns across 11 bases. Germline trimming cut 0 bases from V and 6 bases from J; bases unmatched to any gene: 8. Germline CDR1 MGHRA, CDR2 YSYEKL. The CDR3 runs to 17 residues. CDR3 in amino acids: CASSQDQGSGGADTQYF. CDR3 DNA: TGCGCCAGCAGCCAAGATCAAGGTAGCGGGGGGGCGGATACGCAGTATTTT.

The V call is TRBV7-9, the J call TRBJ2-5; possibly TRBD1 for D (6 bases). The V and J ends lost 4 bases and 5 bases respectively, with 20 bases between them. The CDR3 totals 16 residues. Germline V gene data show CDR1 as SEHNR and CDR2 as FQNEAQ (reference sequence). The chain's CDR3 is CASSWQQGSVGETQYF. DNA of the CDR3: TGTGCCAGCAGCTGGCAACAGGGTAGTGTTGGGGAGACCCAGTACTTC.